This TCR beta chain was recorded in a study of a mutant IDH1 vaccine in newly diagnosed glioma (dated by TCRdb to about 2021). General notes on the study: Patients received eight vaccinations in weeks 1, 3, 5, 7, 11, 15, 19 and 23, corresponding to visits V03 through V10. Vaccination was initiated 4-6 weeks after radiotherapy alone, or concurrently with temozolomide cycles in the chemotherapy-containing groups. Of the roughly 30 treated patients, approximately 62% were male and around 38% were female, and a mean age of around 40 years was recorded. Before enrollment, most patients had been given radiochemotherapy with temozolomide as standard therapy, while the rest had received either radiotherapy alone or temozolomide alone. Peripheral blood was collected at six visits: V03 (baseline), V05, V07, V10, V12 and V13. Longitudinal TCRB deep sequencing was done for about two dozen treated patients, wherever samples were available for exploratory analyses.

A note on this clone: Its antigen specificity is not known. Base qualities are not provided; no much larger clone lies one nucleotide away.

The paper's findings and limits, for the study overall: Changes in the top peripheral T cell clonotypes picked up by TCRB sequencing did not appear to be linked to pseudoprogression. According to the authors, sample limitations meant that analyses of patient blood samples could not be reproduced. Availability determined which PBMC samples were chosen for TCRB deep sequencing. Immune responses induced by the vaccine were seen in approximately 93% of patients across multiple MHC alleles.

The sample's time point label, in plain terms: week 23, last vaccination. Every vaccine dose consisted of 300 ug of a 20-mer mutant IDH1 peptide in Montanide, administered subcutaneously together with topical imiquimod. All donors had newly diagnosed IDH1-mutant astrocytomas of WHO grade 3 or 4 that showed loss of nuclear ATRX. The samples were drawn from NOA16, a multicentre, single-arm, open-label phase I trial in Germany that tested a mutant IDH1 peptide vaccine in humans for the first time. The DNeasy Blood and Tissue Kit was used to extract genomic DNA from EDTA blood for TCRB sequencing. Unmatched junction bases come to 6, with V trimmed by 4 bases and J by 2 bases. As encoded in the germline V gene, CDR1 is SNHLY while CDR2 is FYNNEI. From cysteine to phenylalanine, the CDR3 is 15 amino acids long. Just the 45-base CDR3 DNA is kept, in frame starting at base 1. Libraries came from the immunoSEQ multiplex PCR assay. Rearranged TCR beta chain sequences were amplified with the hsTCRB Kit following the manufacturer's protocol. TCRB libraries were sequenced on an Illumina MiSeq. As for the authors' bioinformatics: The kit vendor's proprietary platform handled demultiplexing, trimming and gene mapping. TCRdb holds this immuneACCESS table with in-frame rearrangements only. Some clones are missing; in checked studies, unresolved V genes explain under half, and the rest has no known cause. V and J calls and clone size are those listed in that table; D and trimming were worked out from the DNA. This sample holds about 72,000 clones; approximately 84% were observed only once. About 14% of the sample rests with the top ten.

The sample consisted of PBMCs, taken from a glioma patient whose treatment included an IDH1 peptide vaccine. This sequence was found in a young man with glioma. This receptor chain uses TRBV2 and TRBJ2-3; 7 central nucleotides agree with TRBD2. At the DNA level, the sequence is TGTGCCAGCAGTGTACGGGGGAGGGCCACAGATACGCAGTATTTT. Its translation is CASSVRGRATDTQYF.